A selection of T cell receptor beta chains follows, all from one sample in a study of identifying expanded T cells in peripheral blood. This table comes from immunoSEQ multiplex PCR, and its TCRdb copy is limited to in-frame clones, with some not included. The sample shows 70,000 to 95,000 clones, around nine tenths of them seen only once. The sample taken for sequencing was blood. The receptors originated from a person aged 18 to 75 in good health. The CDR3 runs from the conserved cysteine through the conserved F or W. D genes are given only for firm matches. Some rows mark clone size as missing; the rest say once, few, many or name a class of expanded clone.

D gene,clone size,V gene,J gene,CDR3 DNA,CDR3 protein
NA,NA,TRBV6-1,TRBJ1-2,TGTGCCAGCAGTGCTTTCTCGGGGGTGGTTAGCGGCTATGGCTACACCTTC,CASSAFSGVVSGYGYTF
NA,NA,TRBV19,TRBJ2-2,TGTGCCAGTAGTCCTACGGGGGCGAACACCGGGGAGCTGTTTTTT,CASSPTGANTGELFF
NA,NA,TRBV10-2,TRBJ2-7,TGCGCCAGCAGCCGTAACCAGGTTATCCCCACCTACGAGCAGTACTTC,CASSRNQVIPTYEQYF
TRBD2,NA,TRBV4-1,TRBJ2-2,TGCGCCAGCAGCCAATCCGGGACTAGCGGGACGAACACCGGGGAGCTGTTTTTT,CASSQSGTSGTNTGELFF
NA,NA,TRBV9,TRBJ2-3,TGTGCCAGCAGCGAACGACTAGTTCCAGATACGCAGTATTTT,CASSERLVPDTQYF
TRBD2,once,TRBV6-1,TRBJ2-3,TGTGCCAGCAGTGAAGAGCGGGGGGCCACAGATACGCAGTATTTT,CASSEERGATDTQYF
NA,NA,TRBV28,TRBJ2-5,TGTGCCAGCAGTTGGGTAGGGAGAGAGGAAGAGACCCAGTACTTC,CASSWVGREEETQYF
NA,NA,TRBV10-1,TRBJ2-1,TGCGCCAGCAGTGAGCTCGAGGGTAGTGAGCAGTTCTTC,CASSELEGSEQFF
NA,NA,TRBV14,TRBJ1-2,TGTGCCAGCAGCCCCATCAACAGGCAATCTAACTATGGCTACACCTTC,CASSPINRQSNYGYTF
NA,NA,TRBV10-1,TRBJ2-1,TGCGCCAGCAGTGAGGGGGACTTGTACAATGAGCAGTTCTTC,CASSEGDLYNEQFF
NA,once,TRBV5-8,TRBJ2-7,TGTGCCAGCAGGTCCCTGGCCCGGGCCAACGAGCAGTACTTC,CASRSLARANEQYF